The 13 T cell receptor beta chains below all came from one sample that was sequenced in a study of glioma-infiltrating T cells. Amplification of TCR alpha and beta CDR3 regions from RNA used iRepertoire nested multiplex PCR. TCRdb independently ran MiXCR on the multiplex PCR reads; one entry per CDR3 protein. The sample records approximately 190,000 distinct CDR3 sequences, over 25% being singletons. The sample comprised glioma tissue, nonneoplastic brain tissue, or PBMCs (not recorded which). Receptor source: a human donor with low-grade glioma or glioblastoma, undergoing nonglioma brain surgery, or in good health (not recorded which).

This clonotype showed up just a few times. The chain couples TRBV11-2 to TRBJ1-1, with D perhaps matching TRBD1 (5 bases). The CDR3 length is 13 residues. Per the germline V gene, CDR1 is SGHAT and CDR2 is FQNNGV. Trimming left V 8 bases short and J 6 bases short, with 16 bases between. CDR3 nucleotide sequence: TGTGCCAGCGCCGGACGGGGCAACTCTGAAGCTTTCTTT. Translation gives CASAGRGNSEAFF.

This chain links TRBV5-1 with TRBJ2-3; 11 bases line up with TRBD2. The J segment lost 3 bases and the V segment lost 4 bases, leaving 7 bases of the junction unmatched. This CDR3 has 16 residues. Germline V lookup: CDR1 SGHRS, CDR2 YFSETQ. The CDR3 DNA reads as TGCGCCAGCAGCCCCTTGACTAGCGGGATAACAGATACGCAGTATTTT. Its translation is CASSPLTSGITDTQYF.

As to this clonotype: The junction and the germline gene differ at one end; a read error may be behind it. In DNA, the CDR3 is TGCAGCGCCTACAGGGGCAATGGCCACACCTTC. Residues: CSAYRGNGHTF. The chain carries TRBV29-1 and TRBJ1-2, with 7 bases lining up with TRBD1. The length of the CDR3 is 11 residues. CDR1 is SQVTM and CDR2 is ANQGSEA in the germline V gene.

This clonotype was observed a few times. The V call is TRBV5-1, the J call TRBJ2-7; no clear D gene. Germline V CDR1 and CDR2: SGHRS, YFSETQ. The V and J ends lost 1 base and 3 bases respectively, with 8 bases between them. This CDR3 contains 13 residues. The CDR3 is CASSLNSYYEQYF. CDR3 nucleotides: TGCGCCAGCAGCTTGAACAGCTACTACGAGCAGTACTTC.

This clonotype occurred many times. The CDR3 protein is CASRDSVTNPYEQYF. CDR3 bases: TGTGCCAGCAGAGACTCGGTCACGAACCCCTACGAGCAGTACTTC. The gene calls are TRBV6-1 and TRBJ2-7; D is ambiguous. Germline values: CDR1 MNHNS, CDR2 SASEGT. V was cut by 6 bases and J by 2 bases, with 17 bases left in between. This CDR3 region has 15 residues.

This clonotype was detected a few times. This chain connects TRBV5-4 to TRBJ2-1, with TRBD2 matching over 14 bases. This CDR3 is built from 17 residues. Germline trimming cut 3 bases from V and 7 bases from J; bases unmatched to any gene: 9. The germline V gene has CDR1 SGHNT and CDR2 YYREEE (reference sequence). In nucleotides, the CDR3 is TGTGCCAGCAGCTGGGGGACTAGCGGGAGAACGGGAAATGAGCAGTTCTTC. Amino acid sequence: CASSWGTSGRTGNEQFF.

This clonotype was seen only a few times. V is TRBV11-2 and J is TRBJ2-7; D is unclear. V was cut by 3 bases and J by 0 bases, with 12 bases left in between. The CDR3 totals 15 residues. Germline assignment: CDR1 SGHAT and CDR2 FQNNGV. In DNA form, the CDR3 reads TGTGCCAGCAGCTTGGATAGCTTTTTCTCCTACGAGCAGTACTTC. It yields the protein CASSLDSFFSYEQYF.

This chain uses TRBV28 with TRBJ2-3, with TRBD1 matching over 9 bases. After removal of 4 bases from V and 9 bases from J, the junction contained 8 bases not matched to a gene. CDR3 length: 14 amino acids. The germline gives CDR1 MDHEN, CDR2 SYDVKM. DNA of the CDR3: TGTGCCAGCAGTTCGGGACAGGGAGGTAGGACGCAGTATTTT. Its translation is CASSSGQGGRTQYF.

On this clonotype itself: This may be a read error, as it is one base from a much larger clone. V and J are TRBV7-2 and TRBJ1-4; perhaps TRBD1 as D (5 bases). This CDR3 comprises 15 residues. Germline V gene sequence: CDR1 SGHTA, CDR2 FQGNSA. The CDR3 loop is CARSLTATVGEKLFF. CDR3 DNA sequence: TGTGCCCGCAGCTTAACCGCGACAGTAGGTGAAAAACTGTTTTTT.

Many counts were recorded for this clonotype. The genes are TRBV7-9 and TRBJ1-4; maybe TRBD1 (5 bases). Trimming shortened V by 2 bases and J by 5 bases, and 9 bases separated the two germline ends. The CDR3 is 14 residues long. CDR1 is SEHNR, CDR2 FQNEAQ, per germline (reference sequence). This chain's CDR3 is CASSLSGPNEKLFF. The CDR3, as DNA: TGTGCCAGCAGCTTATCAGGGCCAAATGAAAAACTGTTTTTT. Variable domain in full (rest from reference TRBV7-9 and TRBJ1-4): DTGVSQNPRHKITKRGQNVTFRCDPISEHNRLYWYRQTLGQGPEFLTYFQNEAQLEKSRLLSDRFSAERPKGSFSTLEIQRTEQGDSAMYLCASSLSGPNEKLFFGSGTQLSVL.

Comment on this clonotype: A much larger clone lies a single base off, so this may be a read error. The rearrangement links TRBV6-5 to TRBJ2-1, with 12 bases aligning to TRBD2. The J segment lost 9 bases and the V segment lost 4 bases, leaving 10 bases of the junction unmatched. Germline V gene lookup returns CDR1 MNHEY and CDR2 SVGAGI. The CDR3 totals 16 residues. CDR3 sequence (DNA): TGTGCCAGCAGTTCCCCCCCTAGCGGGAGGGGCAGTGAGCAGTTCTTC. It is translated as CASSSPPSGRGSEQFF.

The V and J genes are TRBV5-8 and TRBJ1-2, with D possibly TRBD1 on 5 matching bases. The CDR3 sequence is 14 residues long. The V end lost 6 bases, the J end lost 5 bases, and 17 bases lay between the germline ends. Per the germline V gene, CDR1 is SGHTS and CDR2 is YDEGEE. The CDR3 DNA follows: TGTGCCAGCAACCCGGGACCGAAACATTATGGCTACACCTTC. Translated: CASNPGPKHYGYTF.

A word on this clonotype: This may be a read error, as it is one base from a much larger clone. The chain recombines TRBV2 with TRBJ1-1, with D uncertain. This CDR3 has 15 amino acids. Trimming cost V 8 bases and J 1 base, with 17 bases left between them. Germline V gives CDR1 SNHLY, CDR2 FYNNEI. The CDR3 region is CASELNRVGNTEAFF. The CDR3 DNA reads TGTGCCAGCGAGTTGAACCGTGTGGGGAACACTGAAGCTTTCTTT.